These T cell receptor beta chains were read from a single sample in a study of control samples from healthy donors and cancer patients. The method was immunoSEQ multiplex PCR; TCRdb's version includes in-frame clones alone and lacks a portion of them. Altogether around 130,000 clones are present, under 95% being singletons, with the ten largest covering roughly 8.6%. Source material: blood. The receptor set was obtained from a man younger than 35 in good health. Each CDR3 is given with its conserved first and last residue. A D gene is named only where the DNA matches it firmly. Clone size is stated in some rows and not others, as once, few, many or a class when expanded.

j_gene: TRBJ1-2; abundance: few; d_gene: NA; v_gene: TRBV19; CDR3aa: CASSEVFHGYTF; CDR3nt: TGTGCCAGTAGTGAAGTCTTCCATGGCTACACCTTC
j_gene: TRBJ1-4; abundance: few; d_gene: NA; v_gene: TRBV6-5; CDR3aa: CAAVGRGGEKLFF; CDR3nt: TGTGCCGCGGTAGGCAGGGGAGGGGAAAAACTGTTTTTT
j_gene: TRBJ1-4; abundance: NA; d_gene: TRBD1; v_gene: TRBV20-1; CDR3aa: CSASDGQGAEKLFF; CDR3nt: TGCAGTGCTAGTGATGGACAGGGGGCTGAAAAACTGTTTTTT
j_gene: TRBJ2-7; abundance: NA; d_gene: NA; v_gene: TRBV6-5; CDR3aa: CASSLTWDEQYF; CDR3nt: TGTGCCAGCAGCCTCACATGGGACGAGCAGTACTTC
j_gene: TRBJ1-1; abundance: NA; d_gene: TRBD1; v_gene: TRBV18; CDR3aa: CASSPLQGATEAFF; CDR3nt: TGTGCCAGCTCACCACTACAGGGGGCCACTGAAGCTTTCTTT
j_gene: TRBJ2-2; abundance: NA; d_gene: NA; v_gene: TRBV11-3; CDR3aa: CASSSLDAGNTGELFF; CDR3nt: TGTGCCAGCAGCTCCCTGGACGCAGGGAACACCGGGGAGCTGTTTTTT
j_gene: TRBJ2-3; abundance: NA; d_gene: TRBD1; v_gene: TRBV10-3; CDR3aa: CAIGPGTGEDTQYF; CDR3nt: TGTGCCATCGGCCCCGGGACAGGAGAAGATACGCAGTATTTT
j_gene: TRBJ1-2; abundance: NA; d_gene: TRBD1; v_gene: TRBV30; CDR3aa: CAWSTGGAGYTF; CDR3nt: TGTGCCTGGTCGACAGGGGGCGCTGGCTACACCTTC
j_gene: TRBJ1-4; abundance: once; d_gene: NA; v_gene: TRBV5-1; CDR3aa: CASRVGTSSTNEKLFF; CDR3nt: TGCGCCAGCAGAGTGGGGACATCTTCAACTAATGAAAAACTGTTTTTT
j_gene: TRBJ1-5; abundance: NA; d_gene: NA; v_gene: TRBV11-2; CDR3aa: CASRGDTNQPQHF; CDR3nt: TGTGCCAGCAGGGGGGACACTAATCAGCCCCAGCATTTT
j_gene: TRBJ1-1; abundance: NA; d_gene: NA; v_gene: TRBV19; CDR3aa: CASSLQGMESNTEAFF; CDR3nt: TGTGCCAGTAGTCTGCAGGGGATGGAATCAAACACTGAAGCTTTCTTT
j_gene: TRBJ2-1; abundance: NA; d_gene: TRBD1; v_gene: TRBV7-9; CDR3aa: CASSSDRGEQFF; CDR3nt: TGTGCCAGCAGCTCAGACAGGGGCGAGCAGTTCTTC
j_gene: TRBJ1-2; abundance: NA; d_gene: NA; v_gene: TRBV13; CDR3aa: CASSQHVKTLRDSLNYGYTF; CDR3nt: TGTGCCAGCAGCCAACACGTAAAGACACTCCGGGACTCCCTTAACTATGGCTACACCTTC
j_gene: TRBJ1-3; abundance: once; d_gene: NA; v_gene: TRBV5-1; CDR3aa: CASSLELGSLLSGNTIYF; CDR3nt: TGCGCCAGCAGCTTGGAGTTGGGCAGCCTCCTCTCTGGAAACACCATATATTTT
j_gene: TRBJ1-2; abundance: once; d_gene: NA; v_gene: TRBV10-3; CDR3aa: CAITDSPGRGYTF; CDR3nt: TGTGCCATCACCGACAGCCCCGGTCGAGGCTACACCTTC
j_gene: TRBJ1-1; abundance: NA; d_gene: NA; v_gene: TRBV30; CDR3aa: CAWAPGNTEAFF; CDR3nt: TGTGCCTGGGCGCCGGGGAACACTGAAGCTTTCTTT
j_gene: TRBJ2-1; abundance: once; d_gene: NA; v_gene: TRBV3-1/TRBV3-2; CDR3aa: CASSQAEWGTLYNEQFF; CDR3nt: TGTGCCAGCAGCCAAGCTGAGTGGGGGACTCTCTACAATGAGCAGTTCTTC
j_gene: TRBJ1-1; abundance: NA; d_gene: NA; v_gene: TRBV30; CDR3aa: CAWNPTGGWTEAFF; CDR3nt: TGTGCCTGGAATCCCACAGGAGGATGGACTGAAGCTTTCTTT
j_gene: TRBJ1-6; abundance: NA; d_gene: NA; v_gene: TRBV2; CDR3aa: CASRERTASSYNSPLHF; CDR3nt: TGTGCCAGCAGGGAGCGGACAGCTAGCTCCTATAATTCACCCCTCCACTTT
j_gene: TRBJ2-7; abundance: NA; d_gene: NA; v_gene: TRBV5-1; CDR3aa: CASSLAAGVAYEQYF; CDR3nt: TGCGCCAGCAGCTTGGCGGCAGGGGTCGCCTACGAGCAGTACTTC
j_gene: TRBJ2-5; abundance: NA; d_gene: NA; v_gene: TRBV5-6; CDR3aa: CASSLALDSQAETQYF; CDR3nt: TGTGCCAGCAGCTTGGCTCTGGACTCCCAGGCGGAGACCCAGTACTTC
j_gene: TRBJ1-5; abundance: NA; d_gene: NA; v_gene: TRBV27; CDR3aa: CASSLLGQPQHF; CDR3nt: TGTGCCAGCAGTTTACTCGGTCAGCCCCAGCATTTT
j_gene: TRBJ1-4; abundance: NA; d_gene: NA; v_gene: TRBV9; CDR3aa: CASSVGTNEKLFF; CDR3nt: TGTGCCAGCAGCGTAGGAACTAATGAAAAACTGTTTTTT
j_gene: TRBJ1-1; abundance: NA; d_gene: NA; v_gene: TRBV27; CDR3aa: CASSVYGQGTTEAFF; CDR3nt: TGTGCCAGCAGTGTATATGGTCAGGGGACCACTGAAGCTTTCTTT
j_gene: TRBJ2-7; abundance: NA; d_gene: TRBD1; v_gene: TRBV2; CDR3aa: CASSQGGQRYEQYF; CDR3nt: TGTGCCAGCAGCCAAGGGGGACAGCGATACGAGCAGTACTTC
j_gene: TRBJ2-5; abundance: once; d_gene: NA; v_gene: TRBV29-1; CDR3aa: CSVEERRETQYF; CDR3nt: TGCAGCGTTGAAGAACGTAGAGAGACCCAGTACTTC
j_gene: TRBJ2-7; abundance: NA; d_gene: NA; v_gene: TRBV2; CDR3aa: CASIEGGDNSYEQYF; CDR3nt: TGTGCCAGCATCGAAGGGGGGGACAACTCCTACGAGCAGTACTTC
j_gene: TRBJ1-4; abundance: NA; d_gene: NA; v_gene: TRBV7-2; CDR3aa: CASSLMGHGANEKLFF; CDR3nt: TGTGCCAGCAGCTTAATGGGACACGGGGCTAATGAAAAACTGTTTTTT
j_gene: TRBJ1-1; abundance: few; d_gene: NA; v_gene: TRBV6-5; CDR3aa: CASSYTVLNTEAFF; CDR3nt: TGTGCCAGCAGTTACACAGTCCTGAACACTGAAGCTTTCTTT
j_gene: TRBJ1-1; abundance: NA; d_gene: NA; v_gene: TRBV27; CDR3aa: CASSLGQNTEAFF; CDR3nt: TGTGCCAGCAGTTTAGGCCAGAACACTGAAGCTTTCTTT
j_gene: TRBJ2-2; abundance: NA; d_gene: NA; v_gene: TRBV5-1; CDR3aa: CASSLEYGNTGELFF; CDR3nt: TGCGCCAGCAGCTTGGAATATGGAAACACCGGGGAGCTGTTTTTT
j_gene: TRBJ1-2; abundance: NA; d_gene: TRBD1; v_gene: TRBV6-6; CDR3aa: CASRLGTGFRYGYTF; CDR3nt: TGTGCCAGCAGACTTGGGACAGGGTTTAGGTATGGCTACACCTTC
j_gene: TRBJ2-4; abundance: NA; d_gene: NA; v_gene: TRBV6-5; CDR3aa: CASSSDIAKNIQYF; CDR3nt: TGTGCCAGCAGTTCTGACATAGCCAAAAACATTCAGTACTTC